This T cell receptor (beta chain) stems from a study of T cells in Graves' hyperthyroidism and ophthalmopathy. Across the whole study: Peripheral blood draws took place at initial diagnosis, ahead of any treatment.

Whole-study results and caveats: In the analysis, a 13 V-J model separated ophthalmopathy from stable hyperthyroidism. Also found in blood were most expanded thyroid clonotypes above 0.001.

Looked up from germline, CDR1 is SGHAT and CDR2 is FQNNGV. This CDR3 comprises 15 residues. Trimming took 5 bases from V and 0 from J, leaving 14 bases between them. Reasons for excluding patients were uncontrolled infection, other autoimmune disease, pregnancy or lactation. This clonotype was recorded at least ten times. The antigen is not known. It was RNA transcripts that yielded the amplified TCR beta CDR3 regions. Carried out on the TCR CDR3, a first-round RT-PCR used the HTBI primer set. MiXCR, run by TCRdb on the multiplex PCR reads, gives a single entry per CDR3 protein. The sample includes 250,000 to 300,000 distinct CDR3 sequences, about 14% seen only once; the top ten take more than 10%.

The receptor's source is a woman aged 40 to 55 with Graves' hyperthyroidism that later progressed to Graves' ophthalmopathy. This chain joins TRBV11-2 and TRBJ2-7, with D unclear. The sequenced material came from blood. The CDR3 DNA sequence: TGTGCCAGCAGCCCGCAGTTTGCGGCCTCCTACGAGCAGTACTTC. Amino acids: CASSPQFAASYEQYF.